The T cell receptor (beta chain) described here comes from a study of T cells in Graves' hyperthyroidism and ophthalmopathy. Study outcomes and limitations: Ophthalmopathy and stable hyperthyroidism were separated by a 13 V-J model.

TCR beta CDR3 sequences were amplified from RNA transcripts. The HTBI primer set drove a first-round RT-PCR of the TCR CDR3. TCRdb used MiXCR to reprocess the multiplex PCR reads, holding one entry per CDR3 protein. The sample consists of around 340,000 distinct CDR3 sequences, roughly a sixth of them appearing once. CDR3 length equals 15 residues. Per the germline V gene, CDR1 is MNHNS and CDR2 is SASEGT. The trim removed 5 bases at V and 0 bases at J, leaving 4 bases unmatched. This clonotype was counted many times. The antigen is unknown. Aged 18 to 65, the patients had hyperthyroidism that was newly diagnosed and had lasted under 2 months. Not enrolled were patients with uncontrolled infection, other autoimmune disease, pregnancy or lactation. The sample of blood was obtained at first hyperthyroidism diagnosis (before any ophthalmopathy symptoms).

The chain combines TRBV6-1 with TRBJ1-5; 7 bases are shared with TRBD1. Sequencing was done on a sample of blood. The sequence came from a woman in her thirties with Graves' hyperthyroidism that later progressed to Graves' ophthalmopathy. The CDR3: CASSRDRHSNQPQHF. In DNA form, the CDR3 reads TGTGCCAGCAGTCGGGACAGACATAGCAATCAGCCCCAGCATTTT.